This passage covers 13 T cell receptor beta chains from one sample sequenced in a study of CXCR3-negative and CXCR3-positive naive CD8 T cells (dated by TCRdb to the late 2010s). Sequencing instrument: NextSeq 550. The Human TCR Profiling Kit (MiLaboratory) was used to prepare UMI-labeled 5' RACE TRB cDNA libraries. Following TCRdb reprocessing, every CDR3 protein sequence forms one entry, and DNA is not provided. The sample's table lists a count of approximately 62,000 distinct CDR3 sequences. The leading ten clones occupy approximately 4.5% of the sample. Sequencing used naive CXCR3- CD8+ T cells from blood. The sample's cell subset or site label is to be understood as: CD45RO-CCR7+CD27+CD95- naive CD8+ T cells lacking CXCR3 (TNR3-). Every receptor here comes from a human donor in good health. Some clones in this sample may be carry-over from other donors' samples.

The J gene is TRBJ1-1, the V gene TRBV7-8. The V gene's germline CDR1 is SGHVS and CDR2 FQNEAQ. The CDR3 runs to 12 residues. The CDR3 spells CASRVGNTEAFF.

CDR3 sequence: CASSPRDSSYEQYF. V usage is TRBV18 and J usage is TRBJ2-7; TCRdb reports TRBD1, a call that lacks DNA to check it against. CDR1 is KGHSH and CDR2 is LQKENI in the germline V gene. The CDR3 extends over 14 amino acids.

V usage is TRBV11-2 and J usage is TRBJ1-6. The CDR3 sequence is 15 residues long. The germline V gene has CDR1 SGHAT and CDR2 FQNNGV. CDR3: CASSSGFSYNSPLHF.

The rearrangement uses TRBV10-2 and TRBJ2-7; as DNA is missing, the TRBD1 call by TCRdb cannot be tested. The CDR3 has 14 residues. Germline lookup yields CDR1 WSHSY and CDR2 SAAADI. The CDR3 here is CASSEGWGAYEQYF.

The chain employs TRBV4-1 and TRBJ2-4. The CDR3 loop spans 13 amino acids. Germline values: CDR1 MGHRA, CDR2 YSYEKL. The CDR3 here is CASSGNLENIQYF.

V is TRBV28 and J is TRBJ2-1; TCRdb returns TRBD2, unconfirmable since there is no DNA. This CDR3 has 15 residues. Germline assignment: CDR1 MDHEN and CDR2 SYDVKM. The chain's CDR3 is CASSFGLAGRNEQFF.

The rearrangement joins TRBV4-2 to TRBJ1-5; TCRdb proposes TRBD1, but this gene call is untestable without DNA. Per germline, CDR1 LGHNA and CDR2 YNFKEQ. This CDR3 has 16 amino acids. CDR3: CASSQDRAGSNQPQHF.

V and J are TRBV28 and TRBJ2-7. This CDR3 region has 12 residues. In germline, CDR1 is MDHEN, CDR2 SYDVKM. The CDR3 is CASSFLTYEQYF.

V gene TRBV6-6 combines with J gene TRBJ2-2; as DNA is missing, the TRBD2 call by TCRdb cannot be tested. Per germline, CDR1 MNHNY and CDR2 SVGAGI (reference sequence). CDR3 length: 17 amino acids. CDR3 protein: CASTQSWDSSSGGELFF.

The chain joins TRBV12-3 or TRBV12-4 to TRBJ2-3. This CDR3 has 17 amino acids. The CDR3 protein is CASSLWGSIQPTDTQYF.

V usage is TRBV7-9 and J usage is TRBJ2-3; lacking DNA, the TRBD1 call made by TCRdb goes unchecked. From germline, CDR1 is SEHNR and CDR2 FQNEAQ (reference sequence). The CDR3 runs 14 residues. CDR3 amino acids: CASRDRAGTDTQYF. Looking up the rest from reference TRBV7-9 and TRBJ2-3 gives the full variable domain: DTGVSQNPRHKITKRGQNVTFRCDPISEHNRLYWYRQTLGQGPEFLTYFQNEAQLEKSRLLSDRFSAERPKGSFSTLEIQRTEQGDSAMYLCASRDRAGTDTQYFGPGTRLTVL.

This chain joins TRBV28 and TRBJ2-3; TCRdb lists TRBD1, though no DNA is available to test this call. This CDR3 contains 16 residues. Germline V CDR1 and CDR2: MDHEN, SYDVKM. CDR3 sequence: CASSFRWGVAADTQYF.

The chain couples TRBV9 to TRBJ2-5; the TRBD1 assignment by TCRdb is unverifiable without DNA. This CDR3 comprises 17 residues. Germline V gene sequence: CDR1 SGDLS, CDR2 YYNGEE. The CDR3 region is CASSAAGPGGVSETQYF.